The 23 T cell receptor beta chains in this list originate from one sample, sequenced in a study of control samples from healthy donors and cancer patients. Some clones are missing from TCRdb's copy, which holds only in-frame ones; the method was immunoSEQ multiplex PCR. The sample consists of 53,000 or so clones, around 90% of them appearing once. Material: PBMCs. Source of these receptors: a man in his 60s with head and neck cancer.

This clone occurred a few times. This chain links TRBV20-1 with TRBJ2-1; D remains unclear. Germline V gives CDR1 DFQATT, CDR2 SNEGSKA (reference sequence). The CDR3 extends over 12 amino acids. V dropped 3 bases and J dropped 8 bases, with 11 bases sitting between them. The DNA for the CDR3 is TGCAGTGCTAGTGTGCAGAATGATGAGCAGTTCTTC. Residues: CSASVQNDEQFF.

This clone has a single count. This CDR3 is CASSYSPGGTEAFF. CDR3 nucleotide sequence: TGTGCCAGCAGTTACTCTCCCGGGGGTACTGAAGCTTTCTTT. The chain uses TRBV6-6 and TRBJ1-1; the D gene is possibly TRBD1 (5 bases). Germline CDR1 MNHNY, CDR2 SVGAGI (reference sequence). The CDR3 has 14 residues. Deletions cut 0 bases from V and 5 bases from J, with 10 bases between.

The V gene is TRBV5-1, the J gene TRBJ2-3, with 8 bases lining up with TRBD1. Trimming removed 4 bases from V and 4 bases from J; junction bases left unmatched: 5. CDR1 is SGHRS and CDR2 is YFSETQ in the germline V gene. The CDR3 contains 14 residues. The CDR3 loop is CASSGQGDADTQYF. CDR3 sequence (DNA): TGCGCCAGCAGCGGACAGGGTGATGCAGATACGCAGTATTTT.

This clone showed up just once. V gene TRBV11-2 combines with J gene TRBJ2-5; TRBD2 matches 10 bases. The CDR3 runs to 16 residues. The ends lost 1 base at V and 2 bases at J; junction bases unmatched: 4. The germline gives CDR1 SGHAT, CDR2 FQNNGV. As DNA, the CDR3 is TGTGCCAGCAGCTTAGGACCAGCGGGGGGGCAAGAGACCCAGTACTTC. Its protein is CASSLGPAGGQETQYF.

This clone was counted once. This chain joins TRBV5-1 and TRBJ2-7; 7 bases line up with TRBD1. The CDR3 is 13 amino acids. Germline V CDR1 and CDR2: SGHRS, YFSETQ. Trimming took 4 bases from V and 5 from J; bases not matched to a gene: 6. The CDR3 loop is CASSRDSTDEQYF. The DNA of the CDR3 is TGCGCCAGCAGCCGGGACAGTACCGACGAGCAGTACTTC.

The genes are TRBV28 and TRBJ2-7; 8 bases line up with TRBD2. Losses at the gene ends were 6 bases for V and 3 bases for J; bases not matched to a gene: 4. This CDR3 has 13 amino acids. Germline CDR1 and CDR2: MDHEN and SYDVKM. As DNA, the CDR3 is TGTGCCAGCAGGGCGGGGGGTCTCTACGAGCAGTACTTC. It yields the protein CASRAGGLYEQYF.

J is TRBJ1-1 and V is TRBV6-5; no definite D call. This CDR3 has 13 residues. The V and J ends lost 4 bases and 3 bases respectively, with 9 bases between them. Germline loops: CDR1 MNHEY, CDR2 SVGAGI. CDR3 amino acids: CASSWNPYTEAFF. CDR3 sequence (DNA): TGTGCCAGCAGTTGGAACCCCTACACTGAAGCTTTCTTT.

The chain couples TRBV5-1 to TRBJ2-3; no reliable D call. The V gene lost 2 bases and the J gene lost 3 bases, with 13 bases spanning the gap. Germline-derived CDR1 and CDR2 are SGHRS and YFSETQ. This CDR3 is 15 amino acids long. The CDR3 DNA reads TGCGCCAGCAGCTTCCTCGGGTTGAGTACAGATACGCAGTATTTT. Protein product: CASSFLGLSTDTQYF.

With respect to this clone: One end of the junction fails to match germline, which may point to a read error. This sequence joins TRBV30 and TRBJ2-7, with 7 bases aligning to TRBD1. This CDR3 is 14 amino acids long. Germline V gene sequence: CDR1 GTSNPN, CDR2 SVGIG (reference sequence). The DNA for the CDR3 is TGTGCCTGTAGTGCCGGGACAGAACCCTACGAGCAGTACTTC. Translation: CACSAGTEPYEQYF.

The chain has TRBV19 and TRBJ1-2; 7 bases map to TRBD1. V trimming: 4 bases; J trimming: 4 bases; junction bases outside the gene matches: 3. The CDR3 sequence is 13 residues long. Germline lookup yields CDR1 LNHDA and CDR2 SQIVND (reference sequence). Here the CDR3 reads CASSRDRGYGYTF. The CDR3 DNA follows: TGTGCCAGTAGTAGGGACAGAGGCTATGGCTACACCTTC.

V is TRBV7-3 and J is TRBJ1-3; 8 bases map to TRBD1. V gave up 4 bases and J gave up 4 bases; unmatched junction bases: 6. CDR1 is SGHTA and CDR2 is FQGTGA in the germline V gene. The CDR3 extends over 15 amino acids. The CDR3 region is CASSSLQGAGNTIYF. The DNA for the CDR3 is TGTGCCAGCAGCTCCCTCCAGGGGGCGGGAAACACCATATATTTT.

The V and J genes are TRBV6-5 and TRBJ1-1; TRBD1 aligns across 10 bases. Germline CDR1 MNHEY, CDR2 SVGAGI. The CDR3 extends over 15 amino acids. V shed 7 bases and J 0 bases; nucleotides not matched to a gene: 5. The CDR3 bases are TGTGCCAGCACCCCGGGGACAGGGGTGAACACTGAAGCTTTCTTT. Residues: CASTPGTGVNTEAFF.

This clone was counted a single time. CDR3 sequence: CASSLYSVEHQPQHF. The CDR3 bases are TGTGCCAGCAGTTTATACTCAGTGGAGCATCAGCCCCAGCATTTT. V is TRBV28 and J is TRBJ1-5, with D hard to call. V lost 1 base and J lost 5, with 12 bases in between. CDR1 is MDHEN, CDR2 SYDVKM, per germline. The CDR3 covers 15 residues.

The rearrangement joins TRBV6-5 to TRBJ2-2; no clear D. The V gene lost 2 bases and the J gene lost 5 bases, with 9 bases spanning the gap. This CDR3 is 14 amino acids long. In germline, CDR1 is MNHEY, CDR2 SVGAGI. The CDR3 coding sequence is TGTGCCAGCAGTTACGGGGAAGGAACCGGGGAGCTGTTTTTT. This translates into CASSYGEGTGELFF.

Comments on this clone: The DNA is left out, because the CDR3 cannot be placed on it with certainty; the CDR3 is given as TCRdb lists it. V gene TRBV2 combines with J gene TRBJ1-3; TRBD1, as called in the table, went unchecked against the DNA. The CDR3 length equals 16 residues, ends included. CDR1 and CDR2 from the germline V gene are SNHLY and FYNNEI. CDR3 in amino acids: CASSTRQVGSGNTTYF.

The chain uses TRBV29-1 and TRBJ1-5, with a tentative D call TRBD1 (5 bases). The CDR3 is 14 residues long. Germline V gene data show CDR1 as SQVTM and CDR2 as ANQGSEA. Deletions cut 6 bases from V and 5 bases from J, with 17 bases between. Written as DNA, the CDR3 is TGCAGCGTGGCCGGGGCGCGTGGGGATCAGCCCCAGCATTTT. Translation: CSVAGARGDQPQHF.

The V call is TRBV7-2, the J call TRBJ2-2; D unresolved. Germline lookup yields CDR1 SGHTA and CDR2 FQGNSA. V lost 4 bases and J 2 bases, leaving 5 bases between the germline ends. CDR3 length equals 13 residues. CDR3 DNA: TGTGCCAGCAGCTCTTTCAACACCGGGGAGCTGTTTTTT. This translates into CASSSFNTGELFF.

The chain recombines TRBV7-2 with TRBJ2-7; 11 bases fit TRBD2. The length of the CDR3 is 18 residues. Trimming cost V 1 base and J 2 bases; bases outside gene matches: 10. Germline assignment: CDR1 SGHTA and CDR2 FQGNSA. The CDR3 reads CASSLGPSGRTQAYEQYF. The DNA for the CDR3 is TGTGCCAGCAGCTTAGGTCCTAGCGGGAGGACCCAAGCCTACGAGCAGTACTTC.

The chain is built from TRBV29-1 and TRBJ2-4; weak D call: TRBD1 (6 bases). Germline V CDR1 and CDR2: SQVTM, ANQGSEA. The CDR3 extends over 13 amino acids. V lost 1 base to trimming and J lost 5 bases, with 9 bases between them. The CDR3 region is CSVEGTVQNIQYF. CDR3 coding DNA: TGCAGCGTTGAAGGGACAGTCCAAAACATTCAGTACTTC.

This chain joins TRBV7-9 and TRBJ1-4; the D gene is possibly TRBD1 (6 bases). Per the germline V gene, CDR1 is SEHNR and CDR2 is FQNEAQ (reference sequence). The CDR3 covers 15 residues. V shed 5 bases and J shed 5 bases, with 15 bases lying between them. In DNA form, the CDR3 reads TGTGCCAGCAGCCTCGGACAGCCGCTAAATGAAAAACTGTTTTTT. Its translation: CASSLGQPLNEKLFF.

This clone was counted a few times. V usage is TRBV29-1 and J usage is TRBJ2-3; TRBD1 matches at 8 bases. Germline loops: CDR1 SQVTM, CDR2 ANQGSEA. The CDR3 is 12 amino acids. Losses at the gene ends were 6 bases for V and 4 bases for J; bases not matched to a gene: 3. CDR3 residues: CSVGQGSDTQYF. CDR3 nucleotide sequence: TGCAGCGTAGGACAGGGATCAGATACGCAGTATTTT.

The rearrangement links TRBV4-1 to TRBJ1-1; no clear D gene. CDR1 and CDR2 (germline): MGHRA, YSYEKL. V lost 0 bases, J lost 6 bases, and 29 bases lay in between. This CDR3 has 20 amino acids. The DNA for the CDR3 is TGCGCCAGCAGCCAAGAATTTGTGGGCGGAGCGACTCCTAGCAAATCTGAAGCTTTCTTT. Translation: CASSQEFVGGATPSKSEAFF.

This sequence joins TRBV7-3 and TRBJ2-1, with D possibly matching TRBD1 (5 bases). The V end was cut by 8 bases, the J end by 2 bases, with 16 bases between. CDR1 and CDR2 from the germline V gene are SGHTA and FQGTGA. CDR3 length: 15 amino acids. CDR3 coding DNA: TGTGCCAGCCTTTACAGTCAGGGAACCTACAATGAGCAGTTCTTC. This encodes CASLYSQGTYNEQFF.